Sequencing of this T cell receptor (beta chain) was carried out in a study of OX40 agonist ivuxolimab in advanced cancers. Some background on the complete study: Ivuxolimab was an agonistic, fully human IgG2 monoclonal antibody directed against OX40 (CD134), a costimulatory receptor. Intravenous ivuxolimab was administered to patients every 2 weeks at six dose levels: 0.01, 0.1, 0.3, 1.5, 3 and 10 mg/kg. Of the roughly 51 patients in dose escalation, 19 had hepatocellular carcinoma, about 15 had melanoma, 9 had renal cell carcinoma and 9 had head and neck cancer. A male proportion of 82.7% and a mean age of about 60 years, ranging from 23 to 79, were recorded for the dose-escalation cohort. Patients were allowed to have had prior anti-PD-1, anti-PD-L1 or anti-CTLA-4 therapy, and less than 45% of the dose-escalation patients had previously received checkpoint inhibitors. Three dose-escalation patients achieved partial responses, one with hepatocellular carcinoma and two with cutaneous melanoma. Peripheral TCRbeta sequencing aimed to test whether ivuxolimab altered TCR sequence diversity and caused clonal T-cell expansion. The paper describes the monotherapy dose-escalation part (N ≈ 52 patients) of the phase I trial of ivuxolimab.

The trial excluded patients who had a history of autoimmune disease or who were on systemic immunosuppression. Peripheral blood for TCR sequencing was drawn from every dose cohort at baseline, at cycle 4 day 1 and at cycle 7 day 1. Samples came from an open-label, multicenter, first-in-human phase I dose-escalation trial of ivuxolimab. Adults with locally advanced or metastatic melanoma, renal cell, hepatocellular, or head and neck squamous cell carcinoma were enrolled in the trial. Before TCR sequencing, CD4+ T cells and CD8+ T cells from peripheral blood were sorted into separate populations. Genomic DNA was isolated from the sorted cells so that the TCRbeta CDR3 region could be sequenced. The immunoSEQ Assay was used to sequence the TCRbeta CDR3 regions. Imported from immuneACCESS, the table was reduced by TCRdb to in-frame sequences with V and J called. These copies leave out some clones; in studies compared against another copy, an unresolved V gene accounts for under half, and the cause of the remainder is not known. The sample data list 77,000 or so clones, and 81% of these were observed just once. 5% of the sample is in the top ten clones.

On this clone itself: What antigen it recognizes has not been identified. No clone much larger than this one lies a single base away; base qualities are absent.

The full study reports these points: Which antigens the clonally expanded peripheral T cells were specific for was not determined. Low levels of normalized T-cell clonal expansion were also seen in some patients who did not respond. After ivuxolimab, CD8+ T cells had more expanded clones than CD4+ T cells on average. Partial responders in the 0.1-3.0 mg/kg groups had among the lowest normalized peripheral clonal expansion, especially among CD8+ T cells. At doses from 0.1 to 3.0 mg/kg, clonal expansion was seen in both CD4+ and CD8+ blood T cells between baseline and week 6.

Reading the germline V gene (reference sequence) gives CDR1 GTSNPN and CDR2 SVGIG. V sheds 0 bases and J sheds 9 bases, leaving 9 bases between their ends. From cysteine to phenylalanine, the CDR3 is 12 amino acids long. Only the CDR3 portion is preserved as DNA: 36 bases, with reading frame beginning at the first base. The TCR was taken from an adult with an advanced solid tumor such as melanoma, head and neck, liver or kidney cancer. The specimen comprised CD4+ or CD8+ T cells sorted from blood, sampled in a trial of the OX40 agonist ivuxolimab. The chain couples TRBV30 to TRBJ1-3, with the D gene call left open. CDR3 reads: CAWSVDVFTIYF. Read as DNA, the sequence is TGTGCCTGGAGTGTCGACGTTTTCACCATATATTTT.